The 29 T cell receptor beta chains below were found in one sample sequenced in a study of blood T cell repertoires in COVID-19. The data were produced by immunoSEQ multiplex PCR, yet TCRdb's version contains in-frame clones alone and is incomplete. The profile shows roughly 310,000 clones, roughly 90% of them singletons. Sequencing was done on a sample of peripheral blood. The receptors derive from a woman aged 25 to 45 with COVID-19, enrolled during active disease.

This chain uses TRBV28 with TRBJ1-1; 8 bases fit TRBD1. The CDR3 is 15 residues long. The germline V gene has CDR1 MDHEN and CDR2 SYDVKM. Losses at the gene ends were 1 base for V and 5 bases for J; bases not matched to a gene: 6. The CDR3 DNA sequence: TGTGCCAGCAGTTTATTTCTTCAGGGGGCGACTGAAGCTTTCTTT. It is translated as CASSLFLQGATEAFF. Using reference TRBV28 and TRBJ1-1 for the parts outside the CDR3, the full variable domain is DVKVTQSSRYLVKRTGEKVFLECVQDMDHENMFWYRQDPGLGLRLIYFSYDVKMKEKGDIPEGYSVSREKKERFSLILESASTNQTSMYLCASSLFLQGATEAFFGQGTRLTVV.

J is TRBJ1-4 and V is TRBV19; perhaps TRBD1 as D (5 bases). CDR3 length: 16 amino acids. Germline CDR1 reads LNHDA; CDR2 reads SQIVND (reference sequence). With 4 bases removed from V and 5 bases from J, the gap between germline ends came to 17 bases. In DNA, the CDR3 is TGTGCCAGTAGTACTTTCGGAAGGGGAGGAAATGAAAAACTGTTTTTT. Translation gives CASSTFGRGGNEKLFF.

V and J are TRBV6-5 and TRBJ1-5, with D unclear. The CDR3 extends over 14 amino acids. Germline lookup yields CDR1 MNHEY and CDR2 SVGAGI. Trimming removed 4 bases from V and 4 bases from J, with 11 bases in between. CDR3 DNA: TGTGCCAGCAGTTTAAGGAGGGAGAATCAGCCCCAGCATTTT. It translates to CASSLRRENQPQHF.

This chain links TRBV19 with TRBJ2-1; 13 nucleotides align to TRBD2. J was trimmed by 7 bases and V by 4 bases; bases with no gene match: 1. The germline CDR1 and CDR2 sequences are LNHDA and SQIVND (reference sequence). This CDR3 is built from 14 residues. The CDR3 reads CASSTGLAGNEQFF. CDR3 in DNA: TGTGCCAGTAGTACGGGACTAGCGGGGAATGAGCAGTTCTTC.

Turning to this clone: Within the sample, other DNA sequences also encode this same CDR3. The rearrangement links TRBV2 to TRBJ1-5, with TRBD1 matching 7 bases. V gave up 3 bases and J gave up 7 bases; unmatched junction bases: 9. The CDR3 contains 15 residues. Germline-derived CDR1 and CDR2 are SNHLY and FYNNEI. The CDR3: CASSEARGSGQPQHF. The CDR3 DNA sequence: TGTGCCAGCAGTGAGGCCAGGGGGTCGGGGCAGCCCCAGCATTTT.

The V gene is TRBV6-6, the J gene TRBJ1-1; D is uncertain. The CDR3 spans 14 residues. V lost 6 bases and J 0 bases, leaving 11 bases between the germline ends. The germline gives CDR1 MNHNY, CDR2 SVGAGI (reference sequence). The CDR3 is CASRDFGVNTEAFF. The DNA for the CDR3 is TGTGCCAGCAGGGACTTCGGGGTGAACACTGAAGCTTTCTTT.

The CDR3 nucleotides are TGTGCCAGTAGTTCGAAGACAGGGAGAATTTCCTACGAGCAGTACTTC. The encoded protein is CASSSKTGRISYEQYF. This chain connects TRBV19 to TRBJ2-7, with TRBD1 matching 7 bases. Unmatched junction bases numbered 11, after V lost 5 bases and J lost 1 base. The V gene's germline CDR1 is LNHDA and CDR2 SQIVND (reference sequence). The CDR3 length is 16 residues.

This clone was found once. The DNA for the CDR3 is TGTGCCAGCAGCTTGAGGGACAAGGGATCAAGTGGGGCCAACGTCCTGACTTTC. This codes for CASSLRDKGSSGANVLTF. V usage is TRBV5-4 and J usage is TRBJ2-6; tentative D call: TRBD1 (6 bases). The CDR3 runs to 18 residues. Germline values: CDR1 SGHNT, CDR2 YYREEE (reference sequence). The V and J ends lost 1 base and 3 bases respectively, with 17 bases between them.

The chain carries TRBV30 and TRBJ2-4; 9 nucleotides line up with TRBD1. This CDR3 comprises 15 residues. CDR1 and CDR2 from the germline V gene are GTSNPN and SVGIG (reference sequence). The junction had 5 bases not matched to a gene; V was cut back by 5 bases and J by 0 bases. CDR3 DNA sequence: TGTGCCTGGGGACAGGGGACCTTAGCCAAAAACATTCAGTACTTC. It encodes CAWGQGTLAKNIQYF.

The chain joins TRBV9 to TRBJ2-3; 9 bases are a match to TRBD1. Germline trimming cut 0 bases from V and 5 bases from J; bases unmatched to any gene: 4. The CDR3 has 15 residues. The germline CDR1 and CDR2 sequences are SGDLS and YYNGEE. Here the CDR3 DNA reads TGTGCCAGCAGCGTAGTACAGGGGGCGGTAGATACGCAGTATTTT. This sequence encodes CASSVVQGAVDTQYF.

The chain has TRBV7-2 and TRBJ1-6, with a tentative D call TRBD1 (5 bases). The V and J ends lost 1 base and 8 bases respectively, with 9 bases between them. The CDR3 runs to 14 residues. Germline CDR1 reads SGHTA; CDR2 reads FQGNSA. In DNA, the CDR3 is TGTGCCAGCAGCTTAGGAGACAGATATTCACCCCTCCACTTT. It codes for CASSLGDRYSPLHF.

This clone was counted a single time. The V and J genes are TRBV6-5 and TRBJ1-2; no clear D gene. With 5 bases removed from V and 4 bases from J, the gap between germline ends came to 11 bases. CDR1 is MNHEY and CDR2 is SVGAGI in the germline V gene. The CDR3 runs to 13 residues. CDR3 DNA: TGTGCCAGCAGTCTCGGGATGTCCTATGGCTACACCTTC. Its protein is CASSLGMSYGYTF.

This chain connects TRBV6-5 to TRBJ2-5; D is possibly TRBD1 (6 bases). CDR1 and CDR2 from the germline V gene are MNHEY and SVGAGI. Trimming took off 0 bases at V and 5 bases at J, with 10 bases between the two ends. This CDR3 contains 14 residues. The CDR3 reads CASSYSRGWETQYF. CDR3 coding DNA: TGTGCCAGCAGTTACTCCAGGGGCTGGGAGACCCAGTACTTC.

The V and J genes are TRBV5-8 and TRBJ2-1; possibly TRBD1 for D (5 bases). This CDR3 has 13 amino acids. V was shortened by 4 bases and J by 6 bases, with 11 bases between the two germline ends. Per the germline V gene, CDR1 is SGHTS and CDR2 is YDEGEE. CDR3 in amino acids: CASSKFQGNEQFF. The CDR3 nucleotides are TGTGCCAGCAGCAAATTCCAGGGCAATGAGCAGTTCTTC.

A note on this clone: Distinct nucleotide sequences in the sample also encode this CDR3. This chain links TRBV2 with TRBJ2-7; maybe TRBD1 (6 bases). Germline CDR1 and CDR2: SNHLY and FYNNEI. Trimming cost V 1 base and J 4 bases, with 8 bases left between them. The CDR3 is 13 amino acids. The CDR3 DNA reads as TGTGCCAGCAGTGAAGACAGGGTTTACGAGCAGTACTTC. This codes for CASSEDRVYEQYF.

The V gene is TRBV28, the J gene TRBJ1-1; TRBD1 matches 7 bases. The CDR3 extends over 15 amino acids. V lost 6 bases and J lost 1; bases outside the gene matches: 8. Germline values: CDR1 MDHEN, CDR2 SYDVKM. CDR3 loop: CASRSTGRENTEAFF. For the CDR3, the DNA is TGTGCCAGCAGATCGACAGGGCGGGAGAACACTGAAGCTTTCTTT. The full variable domain, in which reference TRBV28 and TRBJ1-1 provide the parts outside the CDR3, is DVKVTQSSRYLVKRTGEKVFLECVQDMDHENMFWYRQDPGLGLRLIYFSYDVKMKEKGDIPEGYSVSREKKERFSLILESASTNQTSMYLCASRSTGRENTEAFFGQGTRLTVV.

On this clone: The same CDR3 also results from other DNA sequences found in this sample. The rearrangement links TRBV30 to TRBJ1-1; unclear D gene. The CDR3 covers 11 residues. Germline-derived CDR1 and CDR2 are GTSNPN and SVGIG (reference sequence). Trimming took off 2 bases at V and 4 bases at J, with 5 bases between the two ends. Here the CDR3 reads CAWSRGTEAFF. CDR3 sequence (DNA): TGTGCCTGGAGTAGAGGCACTGAAGCTTTCTTT.

The J gene is TRBJ2-1, the V gene TRBV4-1; 12 nucleotides line up with TRBD2. Germline V gene sequence: CDR1 MGHRA, CDR2 YSYEKL. With V trimmed by 6 bases and J by 6 bases, 6 bases remained unmatched. The CDR3 length is 15 residues. This CDR3 reads CASRQTSGSLNEQFF. CDR3 in DNA: TGCGCCAGCAGACAGACTAGCGGGAGCCTCAATGAGCAGTTCTTC.

The CDR3 coding sequence is TGTGCCAGCAGCCCTCCCGGGACTAGCGGGTACGAGCAGTACTTC. Protein: CASSPPGTSGYEQYF. The chain carries TRBV7-9 and TRBJ2-7, with 12 bases matching TRBD2. CDR1 and CDR2 (germline): SEHNR, FQNEAQ (reference sequence). Trimming took 5 bases from V and 4 from J; bases not matched to a gene: 6. There are 15 residues in the CDR3. The whole variable domain, remainder taken from reference TRBV7-9 and TRBJ2-7, is DTGVSQNPRHKITKRGQNVTFRCDPISEHNRLYWYRQTLGQGPEFLTYFQNEAQLEKSRLLSDRFSAERPKGSFSTLEIQRTEQGDSAMYLCASSPPGTSGYEQYFGPGTRLTVT.

This chain uses TRBV9 with TRBJ1-2, with a weak D call TRBD1 (6 bases). The CDR3 loop spans 16 amino acids. The V gene lost 6 bases and the J gene lost 1 base, with 19 bases spanning the gap. From germline, CDR1 is SGDLS and CDR2 YYNGEE. The CDR3 reads CASTLGMTGFNYGYTF. As DNA, the CDR3 is TGTGCCAGCACCCTAGGTATGACAGGCTTTAACTATGGCTACACCTTC.

The rearrangement uses TRBV18 and TRBJ1-6, with D possibly being TRBD1 (6 bases). The V gene lost 5 bases and the J gene lost 10 bases, with 27 bases spanning the gap. The V gene's germline CDR1 is KGHSH and CDR2 LQKENI. The length of the CDR3 is 18 residues. The CDR3 loop reads CASSLNRDTGSRGSPLHF. The CDR3 DNA reads as TGTGCCAGCTCATTGAACCGGGACACCGGTAGTAGAGGCTCACCCCTCCACTTT.

J is TRBJ2-1 and V is TRBV19, with 8 positions matching TRBD2. The germline CDR1 and CDR2 sequences are LNHDA and SQIVND (reference sequence). With 6 bases clipped from V and 4 bases from J, the junction kept 8 bases outside the gene matches. The CDR3 runs 15 residues. In nucleotides, the CDR3 is TGTGCCAGTAGCGGGGCTAGCGGGCTTTACAATGAGCAGTTCTTC. Amino acids: CASSGASGLYNEQFF.

This clone was detected only once. J is TRBJ2-7 and V is TRBV2, with TRBD1 identical over 7 bases. CDR1 is SNHLY, CDR2 FYNNEI, per germline. V was pared by 4 bases and J by 0 bases, with 18 bases of the junction left unmatched. The CDR3 extends over 19 amino acids. For the CDR3, the DNA is TGTGCCAGCAGTGTCCCCATCTTTGTAAGGGGGACAGTCTCCTACGAGCAGTACTTC. Translation: CASSVPIFVRGTVSYEQYF. The full variable domain, completed using reference TRBV2 and TRBJ2-7, is EPEVTQTPSHQVTQMGQEVILRCVPISNHLYFYWYRQILGQKVEFLVSFYNNEISEKSEIFDDQFSVERPDGSNFTLKIRSTKLEDSAMYFCASSVPIFVRGTVSYEQYFGPGTRLTVT.

The V gene is TRBV9, the J gene TRBJ1-3, with D possibly TRBD1 on 6 matching bases. V was shortened by 0 bases and J by 0 bases, with 13 bases between the two germline ends. The CDR3 has 17 residues. The germline CDR1 and CDR2 sequences are SGDLS and YYNGEE. This CDR3 reads CASSVDPTGSSGNTIYF. The CDR3 coding sequence is TGTGCCAGCAGCGTAGATCCCACAGGGAGCTCTGGAAACACCATATATTTT.

This chain uses TRBV7-9 with TRBJ1-1; TRBD1 agrees at 7 bases. The V gene end was trimmed by 5 bases and the J gene end by 2 bases; junction bases not matched to a gene: 11. Germline-derived CDR1 and CDR2 are SEHNR and FQNEAQ (reference sequence). The CDR3 totals 16 residues. The CDR3 bases are TGTGCCAGCAGCCTCGCGGGTTGGGACAGAAACACTGAAGCTTTCTTT. As protein: CASSLAGWDRNTEAFF.

This clone was seen only once. The CDR3 here is CASSQEMSEAFF. The CDR3 coding sequence is TGTGCCAGCAGCCAAGAAATGAGTGAAGCTTTCTTT. The chain links TRBV3-1 (or the pseudogene TRBV3-2) to TRBJ1-1; D is unresolved. V lost 0 bases, J lost 7 bases, and 6 bases lay in between. CDR3 length equals 12 residues. In germline, CDR1 is LGHDT, CDR2 YNNKEL (reference sequence).

The chain couples TRBV15 to TRBJ2-3, with TRBD2 matching over 7 bases. This CDR3 spans 13 amino acids. Germline V gives CDR1 LNHNV, CDR2 YYDKDF (reference sequence). After removal of 6 bases from V and 2 bases from J, the junction contained 2 bases not matched to a gene. The CDR3 coding sequence is TGTGCCACCAGGGGACTACCCACAGATACGCAGTATTTT. Its protein is CATRGLPTDTQYF.

The chain combines TRBV2 with TRBJ2-7; 10 nucleotides line up with TRBD2. This CDR3 has 15 amino acids. V gave up 4 bases and J gave up 2 bases; unmatched junction bases: 5. The germline V gene has CDR1 SNHLY and CDR2 FYNNEI. The CDR3 DNA reads TGTGCCAGCAGTGTCACTAGCGGGGAGACCTACGAGCAGTACTTC. It yields the protein CASSVTSGETYEQYF.

The rearrangement uses TRBV3-1 (or the pseudogene TRBV3-2) and TRBJ2-7; possible D gene TRBD2, 6 bases. Germline CDR1 and CDR2: LGHDT and YNNKEL (reference sequence). CDR3 length: 16 residues. Deletions cut 0 bases from V and 2 bases from J, with 14 bases between. CDR3 protein: CASSQEWEIAAYEQYF. CDR3 DNA: TGTGCCAGCAGCCAAGAGTGGGAAATAGCGGCCTACGAGCAGTACTTC.